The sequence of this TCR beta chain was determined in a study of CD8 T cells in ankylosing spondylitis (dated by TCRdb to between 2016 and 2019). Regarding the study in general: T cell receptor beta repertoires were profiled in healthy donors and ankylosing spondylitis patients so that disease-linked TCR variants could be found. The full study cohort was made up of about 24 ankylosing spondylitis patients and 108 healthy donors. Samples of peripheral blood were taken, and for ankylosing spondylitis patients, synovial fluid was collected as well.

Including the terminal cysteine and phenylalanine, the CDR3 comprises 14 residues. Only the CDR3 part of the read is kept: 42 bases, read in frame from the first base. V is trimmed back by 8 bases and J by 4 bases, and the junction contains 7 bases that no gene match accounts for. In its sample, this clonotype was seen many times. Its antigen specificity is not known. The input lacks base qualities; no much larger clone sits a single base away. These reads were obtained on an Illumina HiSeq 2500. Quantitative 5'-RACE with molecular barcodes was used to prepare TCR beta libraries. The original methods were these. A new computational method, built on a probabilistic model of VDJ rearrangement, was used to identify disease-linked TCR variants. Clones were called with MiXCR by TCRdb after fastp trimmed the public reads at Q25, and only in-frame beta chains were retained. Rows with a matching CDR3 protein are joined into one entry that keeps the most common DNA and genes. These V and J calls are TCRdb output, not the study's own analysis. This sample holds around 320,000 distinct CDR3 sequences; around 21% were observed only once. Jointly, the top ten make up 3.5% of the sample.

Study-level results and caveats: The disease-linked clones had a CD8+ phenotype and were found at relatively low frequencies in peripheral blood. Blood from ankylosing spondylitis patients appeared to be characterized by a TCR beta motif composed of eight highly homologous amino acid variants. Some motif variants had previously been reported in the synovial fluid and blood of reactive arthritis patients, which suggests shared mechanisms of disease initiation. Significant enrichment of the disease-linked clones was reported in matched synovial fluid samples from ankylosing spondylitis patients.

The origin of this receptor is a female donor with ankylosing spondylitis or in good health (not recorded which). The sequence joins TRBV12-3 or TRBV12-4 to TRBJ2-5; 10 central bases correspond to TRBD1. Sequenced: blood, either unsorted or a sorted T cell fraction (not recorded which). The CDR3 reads CASSGQGGRETQYF. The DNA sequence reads TGTGCCAGCTCCGGACAGGGGGGGAGAGAGACCCAGTACTTC.